This T cell receptor beta chain came from a study of CD8 T cells in Susac syndrome. After removal of 7 bases from V and 4 bases from J, the junction contained 8 bases not matched to a gene. CDR1 and CDR2 from the germline V gene are SEHNR and FQNEAQ (reference sequence). This CDR3 is 14 amino acids long. Random-hexamer reverse transcription was applied to roughly 0.5 to 1 ug RNA. Using its own MiXCR run on the immunoSEQ multiplex PCR reads, TCRdb lists one record per CDR3 protein. Here the sample spans 150,000 or so distinct CDR3 sequences, roughly 95% being singletons. The specimen was CD4+ T cells from PBMCs. The source is a human donor with multiple sclerosis. The chain joins TRBV7-9 to TRBJ1-1; 8 nucleotides align to TRBD1. The chain's CDR3 is CASTRETGATEAFF. In nucleotides, the CDR3 is TGTGCCAGCACCCGGGAGACAGGGGCCACTGAAGCTTTCTTT.